Listed below are T cell receptor beta chains from one sample, sequenced in a study of OX40 agonist ivuxolimab in advanced cancers. Measured with immunoSEQ multiplex PCR; TCRdb has only the in-frame clones, and not every one. The sample lists some 86,000 clones, roughly 88% seen once, with around 0.35% in the top ten. The sequences come from CD4+ or CD8+ T cells sorted from blood, collected in a trial of the OX40 agonist ivuxolimab. The origin of the receptors is an adult with an advanced solid tumor such as melanoma, head and neck, liver or kidney cancer. CDR3s include the opening cysteine and the closing phenylalanine or tryptophan. A D gene is named only where the DNA matches it firmly. Only some rows state a clone size, as once, few, many or a class for expanded clones.

j_gene: TRBJ1-1
v_gene: TRBV5-1
abundance: .
d_gene: TRBD1
CDR3nt: TGCGCCAGCAGGTCCGGGACAGGGGCGGTGAACACTGAAGCTTTCTTT
CDR3aa: CASRSGTGAVNTEAFF

j_gene: TRBJ2-6
v_gene: TRBV11-2
abundance: .
d_gene: .
CDR3nt: TGTGCCAGCAGCCCCCTCTCTGGGGCCAACGTCCTGACTTTC
CDR3aa: CASSPLSGANVLTF

j_gene: TRBJ1-1
v_gene: TRBV5-1
abundance: .
d_gene: .
CDR3nt: TGCGCCAGCAGCTTCCTGACAGGCGGGAGCACTGAAGCTTTCTTT
CDR3aa: CASSFLTGGSTEAFF

j_gene: TRBJ1-6
v_gene: TRBV19
abundance: once
d_gene: .
CDR3nt: TGTGCCAGTAGTATGAATTTTGTGGGACAAATTAATTCACCCCTCCACTTT
CDR3aa: CASSMNFVGQINSPLHF

j_gene: TRBJ1-5
v_gene: TRBV6-5
abundance: .
d_gene: .
CDR3nt: TGTGCCAGCAAGGGTAGCAATCAGCCCCAGCATTTT
CDR3aa: CASKGSNQPQHF

j_gene: TRBJ1-5
v_gene: TRBV19
abundance: .
d_gene: .
CDR3nt: TGTGCCAGTAACCCGGGACGTTTTAGCAATCAGCCCCAGCATTTT
CDR3aa: CASNPGRFSNQPQHF

j_gene: TRBJ2-5
v_gene: TRBV28
abundance: .
d_gene: TRBD2
CDR3nt: TGTGCCAGCACTATGACTAGCGGGTTCCAAGAGACCCAGTACTTC
CDR3aa: CASTMTSGFQETQYF

j_gene: TRBJ1-1
v_gene: TRBV20-1
abundance: .
d_gene: .
CDR3nt: TGCAGTGCTAGAGACTACACTGAAGCTTTCTTT
CDR3aa: CSARDYTEAFF

j_gene: TRBJ2-3
v_gene: TRBV7-6
abundance: .
d_gene: .
CDR3nt: TGTGCCAGCAGCCGGGATCATCGCACAGATACGCAGTATTTT
CDR3aa: CASSRDHRTDTQYF

j_gene: TRBJ2-5
v_gene: TRBV7-9
abundance: .
d_gene: .
CDR3nt: TGTGCCAGCAGCTCTATTAACTTC
CDR3aa: CASSSINF

j_gene: TRBJ1-4
v_gene: TRBV2
abundance: few
d_gene: .
CDR3nt: TGTGCCAGCAGTGAAGCGAGGATCTGGGGGGATGAAAAACTGTTTTTT
CDR3aa: CASSEARIWGDEKLFF

j_gene: TRBJ1-6
v_gene: TRBV10-3
abundance: .
d_gene: .
CDR3nt: TGTGCCATCACCGCCCGAGATGGAAATTCACCCCTCCACTTT
CDR3aa: CAITARDGNSPLHF

j_gene: TRBJ1-2
v_gene: TRBV18
abundance: few
d_gene: .
CDR3nt: TGTGCCAGCTCACCACGGGCCTCTAACTATGGCTACACCTTC
CDR3aa: CASSPRASNYGYTF

j_gene: TRBJ2-3
v_gene: TRBV4-2
abundance: .
d_gene: TRBD1
CDR3nt: TGTGCCAGCAGCCGCGCCGGACAGGGTGTTGATACGCAGTATTTT
CDR3aa: CASSRAGQGVDTQYF

j_gene: TRBJ2-1
v_gene: TRBV13
abundance: .
d_gene: TRBD2
CDR3nt: TGTGCCAGCAGCCGACGGCGACTAGCGGGGTTTTACAATGAGCAGTTCTTC
CDR3aa: CASSRRRLAGFYNEQFF

j_gene: TRBJ2-2
v_gene: TRBV14
abundance: .
d_gene: .
CDR3nt: TGTGCCAGCAGCCAGAGTACAGGTCCCGGGGAGCTGTTTTTT
CDR3aa: CASSQSTGPGELFF

j_gene: TRBJ1-4
v_gene: TRBV18
abundance: .
d_gene: TRBD1
CDR3nt: TGTGCCAGCTCACGGGGACAGCTTAATGAAAAACTGTTTTTT
CDR3aa: CASSRGQLNEKLFF

j_gene: TRBJ2-5
v_gene: TRBV5-8
abundance: .
d_gene: TRBD2
CDR3nt: TGTGCCAGCAGCTCGGGACTACTACAAGAGACCCAGTACTTC
CDR3aa: CASSSGLLQETQYF

j_gene: TRBJ1-5
v_gene: TRBV2
abundance: .
d_gene: .
CDR3nt: TGTGCCAGCAAACAATCGGAGCTCTCCCCCCATCAGCCCCAGCATTTT
CDR3aa: CASKQSELSPHQPQHF

j_gene: TRBJ2-1
v_gene: TRBV27
abundance: .
d_gene: .
CDR3nt: TGTGCCAGCAGTGGACACCCCTACAATGAGCAGTTCTTC
CDR3aa: CASSGHPYNEQFF

j_gene: TRBJ1-3
v_gene: TRBV11-2
abundance: .
d_gene: .
CDR3nt: TGTGCCAGCAGCTTGCGCGCGGGCCTGCTCTCTGGAAACACCATATATTTT
CDR3aa: CASSLRAGLLSGNTIYF

j_gene: TRBJ2-7
v_gene: TRBV6-1
abundance: .
d_gene: .
CDR3nt: TGTGCCAGCAGTTATGGGGGGGCCCCCTACGAGCAGTACTTC
CDR3aa: CASSYGGAPYEQYF

j_gene: TRBJ2-5
v_gene: TRBV30
abundance: .
d_gene: .
CDR3nt: TGTGCCTGCACTCGAGCCGGGGCACGAGAGACCCAGTACTTC
CDR3aa: CACTRAGARETQYF

j_gene: TRBJ1-1
v_gene: TRBV11-1
abundance: .
d_gene: .
CDR3nt: TGTGCCAGCAGCGGTTCCAGGGATTCCCCGAACACTGAAGCTTTCTTT
CDR3aa: CASSGSRDSPNTEAFF

j_gene: TRBJ1-1
v_gene: TRBV11-3
abundance: .
d_gene: .
CDR3nt: TGTGCCAGCAGCTTAGGAGGGGCTAGCACTGAAGCTTTCTTT
CDR3aa: CASSLGGASTEAFF

j_gene: TRBJ2-7
v_gene: TRBV19
abundance: .
d_gene: TRBD1
CDR3nt: TGTGCCAGTAGTTCCCTAGGGACAGTCTACGAGCAGTACTTC
CDR3aa: CASSSLGTVYEQYF

j_gene: TRBJ2-1
v_gene: TRBV28
abundance: .
d_gene: TRBD2
CDR3nt: TGTGCCAGCAGTTTATTAAGGACTAGCGGTCGCCTCTACAATGAGCAGTTCTTC
CDR3aa: CASSLLRTSGRLYNEQFF

j_gene: TRBJ2-4
v_gene: TRBV18
abundance: few
d_gene: .
CDR3nt: TGTGCCAGCTCACCACCGCAGAGCCCCCTAGCCAAAAACATTCAGTACTTC
CDR3aa: CASSPPQSPLAKNIQYF

j_gene: TRBJ2-1
v_gene: TRBV7-9
abundance: .
d_gene: .
CDR3nt: TGTGCCAGCAGCTTAGCGGTTGCTGGATACAATGAGCAGTTCTTC
CDR3aa: CASSLAVAGYNEQFF

j_gene: TRBJ2-1
v_gene: TRBV15
abundance: .
d_gene: TRBD2
CDR3nt: TGTGCCACCAGCAGCAGCGGGGTATCGTACAATGAGCAGTTCTTC
CDR3aa: CATSSSGVSYNEQFF

j_gene: TRBJ2-7
v_gene: TRBV30
abundance: .
d_gene: TRBD2
CDR3nt: TGTGCCGGGACCCGGGGGGGTGCCGAGCAGTACTTC
CDR3aa: CAGTRGGAEQYF

j_gene: TRBJ2-5
v_gene: TRBV19
abundance: .
d_gene: TRBD2
CDR3nt: TGTGCCAGTAGTATAGATTGGCTAGCGGGGCAAGAGACCCAGTACTTC
CDR3aa: CASSIDWLAGQETQYF

j_gene: TRBJ2-5
v_gene: TRBV29-1
abundance: .
d_gene: .
CDR3nt: TGCAGCGTTGAACAGGGAGGCAGGGAGACCCAGTACTTC
CDR3aa: CSVEQGGRETQYF

j_gene: TRBJ2-1
v_gene: TRBV7-2
abundance: .
d_gene: TRBD2
CDR3nt: TGTGCCAGCAGCAGAGGGACTAGCGGGGGTCAGAATGAGCAGTTCTTC
CDR3aa: CASSRGTSGGQNEQFF

j_gene: TRBJ1-2
v_gene: TRBV5-8
abundance: .
d_gene: TRBD1
CDR3nt: TGTGCCAGCAGCTTGGTATTGCGACAGGGGCGCTACACCTTC
CDR3aa: CASSLVLRQGRYTF

j_gene: TRBJ1-4
v_gene: TRBV2
abundance: few
d_gene: TRBD1
CDR3nt: TGTGCCAGCAGGACCCCGGGACAGGGAAGAGAAAAACTGTTTTTT
CDR3aa: CASRTPGQGREKLFF

j_gene: TRBJ1-3
v_gene: TRBV11-2
abundance: few
d_gene: .
CDR3nt: TGTGCCAGCAGCTTTGAGAGCTCTGGAAACACCATATATTTT
CDR3aa: CASSFESSGNTIYF

j_gene: TRBJ2-6
v_gene: TRBV5-4
abundance: .
d_gene: .
CDR3nt: TGTGCCAGCAGCTCCATAGCTGGGGCCAACGTCCTGACTTTC
CDR3aa: CASSSIAGANVLTF

j_gene: TRBJ2-7
v_gene: TRBV20-1
abundance: .
d_gene: .
CDR3nt: TGCAGTGCTAGTCGTGGCGAGGAGCAGTACTTC
CDR3aa: CSASRGEEQYF

j_gene: TRBJ2-2
v_gene: TRBV9
abundance: .
d_gene: .
CDR3nt: TGTGCCAGCAGCGTATTCAGGGAGTGGACCGGGGAGCTGTTTTTT
CDR3aa: CASSVFREWTGELFF

j_gene: TRBJ2-3
v_gene: TRBV9
abundance: .
d_gene: TRBD2
CDR3nt: TGTGCCAGCAGCGTTGCTCCGGGACTAGCGGGTTCCGGCACAGATACGCAGTATTTT
CDR3aa: CASSVAPGLAGSGTDTQYF

j_gene: TRBJ1-1
v_gene: TRBV27
abundance: .
d_gene: TRBD1
CDR3nt: TGTGCCAGCAGTTTATTAGGACAGGGGGACACTGAAGCTTTCTTT
CDR3aa: CASSLLGQGDTEAFF